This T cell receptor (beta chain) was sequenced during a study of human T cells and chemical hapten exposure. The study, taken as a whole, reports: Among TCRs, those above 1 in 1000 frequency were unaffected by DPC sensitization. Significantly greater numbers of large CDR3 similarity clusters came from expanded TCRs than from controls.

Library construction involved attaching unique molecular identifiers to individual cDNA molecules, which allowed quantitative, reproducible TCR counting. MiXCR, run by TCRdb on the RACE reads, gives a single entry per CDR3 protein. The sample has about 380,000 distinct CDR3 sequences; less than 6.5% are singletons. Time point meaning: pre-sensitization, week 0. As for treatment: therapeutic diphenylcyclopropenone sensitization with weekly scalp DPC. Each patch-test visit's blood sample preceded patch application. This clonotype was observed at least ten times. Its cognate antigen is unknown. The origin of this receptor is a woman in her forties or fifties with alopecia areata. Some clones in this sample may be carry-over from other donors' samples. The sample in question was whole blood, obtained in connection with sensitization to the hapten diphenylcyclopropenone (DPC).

The CDR3: CASSDRGYEQYF. In nucleotides, the CDR3 is TGTGCCAGCAGTGATCGGGGCTACGAGCAGTACTTC. The chain links TRBV6-1 to TRBJ2-7; a weak D match, TRBD2 (5 bases). V dropped 3 bases and J dropped 3 bases, with 6 bases sitting between them. The CDR3 covers 12 residues. CDR1 and CDR2 (germline): MNHNS, SASEGT.